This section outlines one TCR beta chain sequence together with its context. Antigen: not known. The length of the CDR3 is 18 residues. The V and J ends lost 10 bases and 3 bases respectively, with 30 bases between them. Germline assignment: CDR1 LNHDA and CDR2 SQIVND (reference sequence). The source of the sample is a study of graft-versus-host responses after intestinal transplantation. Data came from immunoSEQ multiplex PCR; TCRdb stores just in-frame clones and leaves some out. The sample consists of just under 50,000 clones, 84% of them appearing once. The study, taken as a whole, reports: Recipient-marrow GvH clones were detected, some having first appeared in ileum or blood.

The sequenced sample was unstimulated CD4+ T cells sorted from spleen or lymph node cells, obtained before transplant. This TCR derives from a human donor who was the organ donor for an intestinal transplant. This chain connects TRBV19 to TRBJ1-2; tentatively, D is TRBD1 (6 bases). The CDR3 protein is CATKILNTGKQFDYGYTF. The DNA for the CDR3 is TGTGCCACCAAAATCCTCAACACAGGGAAGCAGTTTGACTATGGCTACACCTTC.